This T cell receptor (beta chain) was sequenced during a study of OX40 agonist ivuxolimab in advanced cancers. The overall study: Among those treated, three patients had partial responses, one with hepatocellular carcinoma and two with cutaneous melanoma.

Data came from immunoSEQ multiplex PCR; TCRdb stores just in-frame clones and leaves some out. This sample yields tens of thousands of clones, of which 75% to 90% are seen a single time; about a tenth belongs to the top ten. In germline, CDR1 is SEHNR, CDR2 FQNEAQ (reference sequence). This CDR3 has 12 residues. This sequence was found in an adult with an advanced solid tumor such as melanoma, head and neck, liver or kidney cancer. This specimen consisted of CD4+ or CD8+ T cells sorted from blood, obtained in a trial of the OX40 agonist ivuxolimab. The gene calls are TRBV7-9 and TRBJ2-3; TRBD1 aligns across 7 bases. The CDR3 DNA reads TGTGGTTACAGGGGATTTTCAGATACGCAGTATTTT. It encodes CGYRGFSDTQYF.